What follows are 13 T cell receptor beta chains derived from one specimen sequenced in a study of T cell repertoires in cytomegalovirus infection (dated by TCRdb to the late 2010s). The instrument given in TCRdb is Illumina HiSeq 1500. TCRdb itself trimmed the public reads at Q25 with fastp, ran MiXCR and retained productive beta chains. When rows share a CDR3 protein, they turn into one entry using the most common DNA and genes. Here the sample has some 700,000 distinct CDR3 sequences; approximately 33% occur a single time. The ten largest make up 18% of the sample. Interpreted using the paper, the treatment or condition label stands for: in vitro stimulation with specific CMV peptide epitopes to enrich CMV-specific T cells. Antigens for these TCRs are unknown. The sequenced sample was cultured PBMCs, obtained from culture after CMV antigen stimulation. These receptors were taken from a human donor in good health (CMV status not recorded). Some clones in this sample may be carry-over from other donors' samples.

V gene TRBV6-1 combines with J gene TRBJ2-3; D not resolved. CDR3 size: 14 residues. Trimming took 7 bases from V and 4 from J, leaving 15 bases between them. Germline lookup yields CDR1 MNHNS and CDR2 SASEGT. The CDR3 spells CASIPGPAPDTQYF. CDR3 nucleotides: TGTGCCAGCATCCCGGGCCCGGCCCCAGATACGCAGTATTTT.

Concerning this clonotype: At one boundary the junction diverges from the germline segment, which might be a read error. The CDR3 reads CASSLLRGFETQYF. The DNA of the CDR3 is TGTGCCAGCAGCTTGTTAAGGGGTTTTGAGACCCAGTACTTC. The chain is built from TRBV5-3 and TRBJ2-5; the D gene is possibly TRBD1 (5 bases). TRBV5-3 is designated an ORF whose function remains uncertain. CDR3 length: 14 amino acids.

The CDR3 sequence: CASSLNFDSPLHF. The DNA of the CDR3 is TGTGCCAGCAGCCTGAACTTTGATTCACCCCTCCACTTT. The chain couples TRBV3-1 to TRBJ1-6; D is unclear. CDR3 length: 13 amino acids. Per the germline V gene, CDR1 is LGHDT and CDR2 is YNNKEL (reference sequence). V was trimmed by 4 bases and J by 8 bases, leaving 9 bases between them.

This clonotype was seen a handful of times. This sequence joins TRBV19 and TRBJ1-4; D gene uncertain. V lost 7 bases, J lost 2 bases, and 14 bases lay in between. CDR3 length: 15 amino acids. Germline V gene lookup returns CDR1 LNHDA and CDR2 SQIVND (reference sequence). CDR3 region: CASTVRSPTNEKLFF. In nucleotides, the CDR3 is TGTGCCAGTACGGTCAGGAGCCCGACTAATGAAAAACTGTTTTTT.

The V and J genes are TRBV4-1 and TRBJ1-1; D gene ambiguous. CDR1 MGHRA and CDR2 YSYEKL come from the germline V gene. V was clipped by 11 bases and J by 1 base, with 29 bases between them. This CDR3 is 18 amino acids long. The CDR3 sequence is CASDERMHEGWENTEAFF. CDR3 coding DNA: TGCGCCTCCGATGAAAGGATGCATGAGGGATGGGAGAACACTGAAGCTTTCTTT.

The chain is built from TRBV12-3 or TRBV12-4 and TRBJ2-2, with D tentatively TRBD1 (5 bases). This CDR3 has 17 residues. The V gene lost 4 bases and the J gene lost 7 bases, with 22 bases spanning the gap. The CDR3 DNA follows: TGTGCCAGCAGTTCTTACCAACCGGCAGGGTACGGCGGGGAGCTGTTTTTT. Protein: CASSSYQPAGYGGELFF.

J is TRBJ1-5 and V is TRBV29-1; D gene uncertain. The CDR3 is made up of 10 amino acids. The germline gives CDR1 SQVTM, CDR2 ANQGSEA. Trimming took off 6 bases at V and 9 bases at J, with 9 bases between the two ends. This chain's CDR3 is CSVTTLPQHF. The CDR3 bases are TGCAGCGTGACGACCCTGCCCCAGCATTTT.

The gene calls are TRBV2 and TRBJ2-1, with D unresolved. Germline lookup yields CDR1 SNHLY and CDR2 FYNNEI. The CDR3 consists of 13 residues. V was cut by 7 bases and J by 8 bases, with 15 bases left in between. CDR3 in amino acids: CASTKVLRYEQFF. The CDR3 nucleotides are TGTGCCAGCACGAAGGTCCTACGGTATGAGCAGTTCTTC.

This sequence joins TRBV20-1 and TRBJ2-1; maybe TRBD1 (6 bases). CDR3 length equals 15 residues. Trimming left V 1 base short and J 1 base short, with 11 bases between. Germline V gene sequence: CDR1 DFQATT, CDR2 SNEGSKA (reference sequence). Here the CDR3 DNA reads TGCAGTGCTAGAGCGGAGCAGGGGTCCTACAATGAGCAGTTCTTC. Protein: CSARAEQGSYNEQFF.

With regard to this clonotype: Germline and junction disagree at one end, which may indicate a read error. The CDR3 bases are TGTGCCAGTAGTTTAGAAGGACTAGGAGGAGATACGCAGTATTTT. It is translated as CASSLEGLGGDTQYF. V is TRBV19 and J is TRBJ2-3, with TRBD2 matching over 7 bases. The CDR3 spans 15 residues. The V gene's germline CDR1 is LNHDA and CDR2 SQIVND (reference sequence). The full variable domain, completed using reference TRBV19 and TRBJ2-3, is DGGITQSPKYLFRKEGQNVTLSCEQNLNHDAMYWYRQDPGQGLRLIYYSQIVNDFQKGDIAEGYSVSREKKESFPLTVTSAQKNPTAFYLCASSLEGLGGDTQYFGPGTRLTVL.

This clonotype has just a few counts. This rearrangement joins TRBV7-2 to TRBJ2-7; 7 bases line up with TRBD1. Trimming took 5 bases from V and 2 from J; bases not matched to a gene: 6. The CDR3 is 14 amino acids. Germline CDR1 is SGHTA and CDR2 is FQGNSA. The CDR3 coding sequence is TGTGCCAGCAGCCGCCGGGACAGCACCTACGAGCAGTACTTC. The encoded protein is CASSRRDSTYEQYF.

CDR3 loop: CASSLSFGGELFF. The CDR3 DNA is TGTGCCAGCAGTTTATCCTTCGGCGGGGAGCTGTTTTTT. V usage is TRBV27 and J usage is TRBJ2-2; D is ambiguous. The CDR3 runs 13 residues. The V and J ends lost 0 bases and 7 bases respectively, with 6 bases between them. Looked up from germline, CDR1 is MNHEY and CDR2 is SMNVEV (reference sequence).

This clonotype turned up a few times. The chain carries TRBV19 and TRBJ1-2; the D gene is possibly TRBD1 (6 bases). The CDR3 runs to 15 residues. V was cut by 5 bases and J by 3 bases, with 16 bases left in between. Germline assignment: CDR1 LNHDA and CDR2 SQIVND (reference sequence). CDR3 DNA: TGTGCCAGTAGTTCCCCGCGGGACAAAGACTATGGCTACACCTTC. Encoded protein: CASSSPRDKDYGYTF.